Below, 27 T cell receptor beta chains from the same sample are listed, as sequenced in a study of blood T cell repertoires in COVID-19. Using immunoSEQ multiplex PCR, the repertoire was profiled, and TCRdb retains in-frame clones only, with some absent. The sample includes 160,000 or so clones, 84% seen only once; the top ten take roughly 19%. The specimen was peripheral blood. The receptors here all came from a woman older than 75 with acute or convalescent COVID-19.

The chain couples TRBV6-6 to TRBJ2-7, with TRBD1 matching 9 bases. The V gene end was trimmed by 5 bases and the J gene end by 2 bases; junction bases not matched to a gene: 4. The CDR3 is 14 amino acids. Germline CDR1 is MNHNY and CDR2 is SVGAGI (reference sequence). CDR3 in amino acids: CASSRQGDPYEQYF. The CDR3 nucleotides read TGTGCCAGCAGTCGACAGGGGGACCCCTACGAGCAGTACTTC.

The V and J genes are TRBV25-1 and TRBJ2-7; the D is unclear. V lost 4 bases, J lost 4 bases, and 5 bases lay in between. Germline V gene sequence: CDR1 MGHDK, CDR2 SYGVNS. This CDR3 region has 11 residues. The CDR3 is CASSGLYEQYF. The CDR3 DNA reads TGTGCCAGCAGTGGTCTGTACGAGCAGTACTTC.

CDR3 bases: TGTGCCAGCAGCTTGGTTGGCCAGGGCTCACCCCTCCACTTT. Encoded protein: CASSLVGQGSPLHF. The chain employs TRBV5-6 and TRBJ1-6; D is possibly TRBD1 (5 bases). The germline gives CDR1 SGHDT, CDR2 YYEEEE. The CDR3 has 14 amino acids. The ends were cut back, 0 bases at V and 10 bases at J, with 11 bases in the middle.

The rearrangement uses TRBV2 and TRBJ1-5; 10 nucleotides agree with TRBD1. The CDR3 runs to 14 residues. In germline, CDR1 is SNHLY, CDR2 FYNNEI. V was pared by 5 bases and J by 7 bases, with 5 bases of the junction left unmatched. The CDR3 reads CASSRQGARQPQHF. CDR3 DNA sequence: TGTGCCAGCAGTCGACAGGGGGCGAGACAGCCCCAGCATTTT. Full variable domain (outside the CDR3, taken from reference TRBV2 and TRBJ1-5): EPEVTQTPSHQVTQMGQEVILRCVPISNHLYFYWYRQILGQKVEFLVSFYNNEISEKSEIFDDQFSVERPDGSNFTLKIRSTKLEDSAMYFCASSRQGARQPQHFGDGTRLSIL.

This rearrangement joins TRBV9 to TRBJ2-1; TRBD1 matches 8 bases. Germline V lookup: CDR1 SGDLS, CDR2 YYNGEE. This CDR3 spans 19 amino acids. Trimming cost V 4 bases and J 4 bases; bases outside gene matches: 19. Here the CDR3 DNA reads TGTGCCAGCAGCCCTCAAACATGGGAAACAGGGGGTGGATACAATGAGCAGTTCTTC. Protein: CASSPQTWETGGGYNEQFF.

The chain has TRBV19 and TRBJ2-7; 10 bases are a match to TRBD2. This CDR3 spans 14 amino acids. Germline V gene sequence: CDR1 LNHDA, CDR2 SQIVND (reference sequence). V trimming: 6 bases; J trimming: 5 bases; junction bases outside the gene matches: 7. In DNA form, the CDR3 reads TGTGCCAGTAGGTTAGCGGGAGGAACGAACGAGCAGTACTTC. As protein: CASRLAGGTNEQYF. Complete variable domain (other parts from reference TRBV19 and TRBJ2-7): DGGITQSPKYLFRKEGQNVTLSCEQNLNHDAMYWYRQDPGQGLRLIYYSQIVNDFQKGDIAEGYSVSREKKESFPLTVTSAQKNPTAFYLCASRLAGGTNEQYFGPGTRLTVT.

This CDR3 reads CASSRFRSWEGELFF. The CDR3 DNA reads TGCGCCAGCAGCCGATTTAGGTCCTGGGAGGGGGAGCTGTTTTTT. V is TRBV5-1 and J is TRBJ2-2, with a possible D match to TRBD2 (5 bases). Looked up from germline, CDR1 is SGHRS and CDR2 is YFSETQ. Deletions cut 4 bases from V and 8 bases from J, with 18 bases between. This CDR3 has 15 amino acids.

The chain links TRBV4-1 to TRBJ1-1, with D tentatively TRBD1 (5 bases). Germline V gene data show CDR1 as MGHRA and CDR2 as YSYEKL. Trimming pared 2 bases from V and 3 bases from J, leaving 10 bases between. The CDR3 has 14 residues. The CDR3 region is CASSQFTGDTEAFF. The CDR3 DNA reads TGCGCCAGCAGCCAATTTACGGGGGACACTGAAGCTTTCTTT.

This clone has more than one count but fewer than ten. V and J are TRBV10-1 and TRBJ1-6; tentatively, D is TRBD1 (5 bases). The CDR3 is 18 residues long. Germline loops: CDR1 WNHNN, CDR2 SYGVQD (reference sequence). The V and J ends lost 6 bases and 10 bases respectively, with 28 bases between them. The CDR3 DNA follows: TGCGCCAGCAGCCCCGGGACCAGTCCCGGGGGTCCCCTCTCACCCCTCCACTTT. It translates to CASSPGTSPGGPLSPLHF.

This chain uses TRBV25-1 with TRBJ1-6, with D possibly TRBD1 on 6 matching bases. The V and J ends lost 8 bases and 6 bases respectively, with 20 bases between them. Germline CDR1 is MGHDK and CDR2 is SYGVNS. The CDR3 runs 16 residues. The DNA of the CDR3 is TGTGCCAGCCGCAACACCCGGACAGTCGTTAATTCACCCCTCCACTTT. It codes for CASRNTRTVVNSPLHF.

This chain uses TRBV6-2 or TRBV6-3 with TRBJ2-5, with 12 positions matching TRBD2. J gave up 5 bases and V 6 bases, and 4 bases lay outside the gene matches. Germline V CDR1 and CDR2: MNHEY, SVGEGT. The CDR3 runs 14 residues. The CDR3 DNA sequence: TGTGCCAGCAGCCGACTAGCGGGAGTTGAGACCCAGTACTTC. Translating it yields CASSRLAGVETQYF.

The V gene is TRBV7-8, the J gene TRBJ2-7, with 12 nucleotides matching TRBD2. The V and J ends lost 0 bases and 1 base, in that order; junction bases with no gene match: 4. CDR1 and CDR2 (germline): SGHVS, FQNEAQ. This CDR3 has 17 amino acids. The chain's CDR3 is CASSLAVLAGGSYEQYF. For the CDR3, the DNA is TGTGCCAGCAGCTTAGCGGTACTAGCGGGGGGATCCTACGAGCAGTACTTC.

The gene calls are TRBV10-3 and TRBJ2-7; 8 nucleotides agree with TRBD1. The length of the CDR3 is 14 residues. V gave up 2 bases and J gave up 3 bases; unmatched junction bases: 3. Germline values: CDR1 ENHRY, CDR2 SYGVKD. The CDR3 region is CAISERGTGYEQYF. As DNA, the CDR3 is TGTGCCATCAGTGAGCGGGGGACAGGCTACGAGCAGTACTTC.

CDR3 protein: CASSLRTVQETQYF. The CDR3 DNA reads TGTGCCAGCAGCTTGAGGACAGTTCAAGAGACCCAGTACTTC. The chain carries TRBV13 and TRBJ2-5; possibly TRBD1 for D (6 bases). Germline V gene lookup returns CDR1 PRHDT and CDR2 FYEKMQ (reference sequence). V was clipped by 3 bases and J by 2 bases, with 10 bases between them. The CDR3 is 14 amino acids.

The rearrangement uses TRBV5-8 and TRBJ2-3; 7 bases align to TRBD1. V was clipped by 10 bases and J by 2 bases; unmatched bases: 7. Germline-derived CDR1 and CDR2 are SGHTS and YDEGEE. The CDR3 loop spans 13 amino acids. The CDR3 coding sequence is TGTGCCTCTTCGGGACAGTACACAGATACGCAGTATTTT. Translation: CASSGQYTDTQYF.

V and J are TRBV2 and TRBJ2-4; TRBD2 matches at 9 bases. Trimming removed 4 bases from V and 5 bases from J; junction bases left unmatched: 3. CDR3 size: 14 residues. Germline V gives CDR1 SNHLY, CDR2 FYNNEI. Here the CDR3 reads CASSAVAGENIQYF. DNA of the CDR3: TGTGCCAGCAGTGCGGTAGCGGGGGAAAACATTCAGTACTTC.

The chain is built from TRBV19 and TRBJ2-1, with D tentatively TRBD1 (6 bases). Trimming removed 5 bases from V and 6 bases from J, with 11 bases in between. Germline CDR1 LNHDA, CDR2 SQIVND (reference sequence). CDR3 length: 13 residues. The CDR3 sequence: CASSEGVGNEQFF. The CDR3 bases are TGTGCCAGTAGTGAGGGGGTGGGCAATGAGCAGTTCTTC.

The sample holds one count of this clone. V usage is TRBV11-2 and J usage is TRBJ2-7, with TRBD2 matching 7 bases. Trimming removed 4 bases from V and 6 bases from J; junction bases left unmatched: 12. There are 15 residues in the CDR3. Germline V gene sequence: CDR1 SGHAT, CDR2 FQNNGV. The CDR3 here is CASSSARGFLSEQYF. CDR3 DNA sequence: TGTGCCAGCAGCTCAGCGCGGGGGTTCCTTTCCGAGCAGTACTTC.

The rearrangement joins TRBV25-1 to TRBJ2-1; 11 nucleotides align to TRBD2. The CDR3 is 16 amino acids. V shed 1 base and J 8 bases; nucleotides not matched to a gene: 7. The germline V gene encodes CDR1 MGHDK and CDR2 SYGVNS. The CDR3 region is CASSEFPSGGSDEQFF. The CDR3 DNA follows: TGTGCCAGCAGTGAATTCCCTAGCGGGGGGAGCGATGAGCAGTTCTTC.

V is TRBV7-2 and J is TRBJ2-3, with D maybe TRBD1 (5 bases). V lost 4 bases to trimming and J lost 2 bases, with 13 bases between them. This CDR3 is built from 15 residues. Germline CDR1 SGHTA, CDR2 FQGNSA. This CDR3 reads CASSWGRVNTDTQYF. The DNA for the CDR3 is TGTGCCAGCAGCTGGGGCAGGGTGAACACAGATACGCAGTATTTT.

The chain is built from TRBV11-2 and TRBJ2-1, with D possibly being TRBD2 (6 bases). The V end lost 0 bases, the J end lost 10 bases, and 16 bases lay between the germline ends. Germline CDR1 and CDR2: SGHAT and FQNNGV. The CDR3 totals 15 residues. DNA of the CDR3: TGTGCCAGCAGCTTAGAACGTGCACTAGCTCGGGAGCAGTTCTTC. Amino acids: CASSLERALAREQFF.

CDR3 in DNA: TGTGCCAGCCCCTCCCATTGTCAGGGGTATGACACTGAAGCTTTCTTT. Protein sequence: CASPSHCQGYDTEAFF. The J gene is TRBJ1-1, the V gene TRBV18; D is possibly TRBD1 (6 bases). Germline values: CDR1 KGHSH, CDR2 LQKENI. CDR3 length equals 16 residues. The V end was cut by 8 bases, the J end by 3 bases, with 22 bases between.

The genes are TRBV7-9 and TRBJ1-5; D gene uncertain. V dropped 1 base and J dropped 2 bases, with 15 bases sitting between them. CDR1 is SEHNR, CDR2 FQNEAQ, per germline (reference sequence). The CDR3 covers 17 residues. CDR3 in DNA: TGTGCCAGCAGCTTAGAGCTCAACCCATTGGGCAATCAGCCCCAGCATTTT. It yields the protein CASSLELNPLGNQPQHF.

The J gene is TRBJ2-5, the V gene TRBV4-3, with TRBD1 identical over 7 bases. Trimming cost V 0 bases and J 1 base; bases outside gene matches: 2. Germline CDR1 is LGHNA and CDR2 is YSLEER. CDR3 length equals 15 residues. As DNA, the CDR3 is TGCGCCAGCAGCCAAGAACCAGGGGGCCAAGAGACCCAGTACTTC. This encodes CASSQEPGGQETQYF.

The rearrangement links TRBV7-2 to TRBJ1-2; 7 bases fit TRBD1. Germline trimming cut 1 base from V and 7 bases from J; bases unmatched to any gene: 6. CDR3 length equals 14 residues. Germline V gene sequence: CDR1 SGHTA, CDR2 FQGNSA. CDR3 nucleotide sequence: TGTGCCAGCAGCTTAGTGAGGGGGCAGGGTGGCTACACCTTC. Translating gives CASSLVRGQGGYTF.

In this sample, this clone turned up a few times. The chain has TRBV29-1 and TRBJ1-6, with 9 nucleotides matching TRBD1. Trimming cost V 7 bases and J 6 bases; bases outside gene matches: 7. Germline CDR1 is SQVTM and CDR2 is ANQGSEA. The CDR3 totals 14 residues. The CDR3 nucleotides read TGCAGCGCCTCTACAGGGGGCCGTAATTCACCCCTCCACTTT. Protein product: CSASTGGRNSPLHF.

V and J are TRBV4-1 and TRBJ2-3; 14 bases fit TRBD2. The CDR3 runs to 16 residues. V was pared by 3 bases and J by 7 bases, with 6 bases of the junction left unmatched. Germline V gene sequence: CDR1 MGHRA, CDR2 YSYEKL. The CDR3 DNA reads TGCGCCAGCAGCCACCCCGGGACTAGCGGGAGATATACGCAGTATTTT. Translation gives CASSHPGTSGRYTQYF.